This T cell receptor (beta chain) stems from a study of blood T cell repertoires in COVID-19. Study-wide background: COVID-19 samples collected from the United States, Italy and Spain covered acute and convalescent phases. In each case, the material was cDNA or gDNA derived from T cells, B-cell-depleted T cells, or PBMCs.

Authors' processing steps: It was from reference gene primer amplification that nucleated cell counts were estimated. Method: immunoSEQ multiplex PCR; TCRdb's copy keeps in-frame clones and lacks some. V, J and clone size are taken as reported in that table, and D and trimming were inferred from the DNA itself. The table shows about 82,000 clones, with around 83% occurring only once. Germline assignment: CDR1 SNHLY and CDR2 FYNNEI. This CDR3 region has 12 residues. Trimming cost V 7 bases and J 5 bases, with 8 bases left between them. The sequence came from a woman between 55 and 75 years old with acute or convalescent COVID-19. Sequencing input: peripheral blood. V usage is TRBV2 and J usage is TRBJ1-4; possible D gene TRBD1, 6 bases. CDR3 DNA sequence: TGTGCCAGCAACAGGGAGAATGAAAAACTGTTTTTT. This sequence encodes CASNRENEKLFF. Full variable domain (missing parts from reference TRBV2 and TRBJ1-4): EPEVTQTPSHQVTQMGQEVILRCVPISNHLYFYWYRQILGQKVEFLVSFYNNEISEKSEIFDDQFSVERPDGSNFTLKIRSTKLEDSAMYFCASNRENEKLFFGSGTQLSVL.